Given below is one T cell receptor (beta chain) in context. From germline, CDR1 is SGHTA and CDR2 FQGNSA. V was clipped by 5 bases and J by 8 bases; unmatched bases: 11. The CDR3 runs to 16 residues. This entry belongs to a study of blood T cell repertoires in COVID-19. TCRdb's table, derived via immunoSEQ multiplex PCR, lists solely in-frame clones and lacks some. This table holds a few hundred thousand clones, roughly nine tenths found once. This sequence was found in a man younger than 35 who had recovered from COVID-19. J is TRBJ2-1 and V is TRBV7-2, with 11 positions matching TRBD2. The sample was PBMCs or T cells enriched from blood (not recorded which). CDR3 sequence (DNA): TGTGCCAGCAGCCCGATAGCGGGAGGGCCGGGCGATGAGCAGTTCTTC. This translates into CASSPIAGGPGDEQFF.